This TCR beta chain is from a study of blood T cell repertoires in COVID-19. Overall study context: The study drew acute and convalescent COVID-19 samples from the United States, Italy and Spain. T cells, B-cell-depleted T cells, or PBMCs provided the cDNA or gDNA that served as material.

As handled by the study authors: The assay estimated nucleated cells by amplifying reference gene primers. Profiled with immunoSEQ multiplex PCR; TCRdb holds only in-frame clones, not every one. The DNA gave D and trimming, while V, J and clone size come from that table. The sample yields 40,000 to 50,000 clones, roughly 78% seen once. This TCR derives from a man aged 65 to 79 with acute or convalescent COVID-19. Sequencing was carried out using peripheral blood.

For the CDR3, the DNA is TGTGCCAGCAGTTTCAGACAAAACTATGGCTACACCTTC. Amino acids: CASSFRQNYGYTF. The V call is TRBV27, the J call TRBJ1-2; D is ambiguous. V was clipped by 3 bases and J by 2 bases, with 7 bases between them. This CDR3 has 13 residues. Germline V gene sequence: CDR1 MNHEY, CDR2 SMNVEV (reference sequence).